This record looks at one TCR beta chain sequence and its context. This entry belongs to a study of cytomegalovirus exposure and HLA in healthy donors. V was shortened by 8 bases and J by 5 bases, with 12 bases between the two germline ends. This CDR3 is built from 12 residues. Germline V CDR1 and CDR2: SNHLY, FYNNEI. The PCR made use of 60 Vbeta and 13 Jbeta primers. TCRdb's table, derived via immunoSEQ multiplex PCR, lists solely in-frame clones and lacks some. The sample has about 94,000 clones; approximately 69% are singletons. The chain carries TRBV2 and TRBJ1-1, with D possibly being TRBD1 (5 bases). The clonotype was recovered from a man aged 25 to 40 in good health and CMV-seropositive. Material: PBMCs. The DNA of the CDR3 is TGTGCCAGCGGGGGAGGGCTGACTGAAGCTTTCTTT. Its translation: CASGGGLTEAFF.